This TCR beta chain was sequenced during a study of T cells in Graves' hyperthyroidism and ophthalmopathy. General study findings and limits: Onset of ophthalmopathy came a median approximately 6 months after the model predicted it.

As to this clonotype: Its specificity is not known.

Patients aged 18 to 65 had newly diagnosed hyperthyroidism that had lasted under 2 months. The blood sample dates from first hyperthyroidism diagnosis, preceding any ophthalmopathy symptoms. This sample holds PBMCs from 9.5 to 10 ml fresh peripheral blood. Amplification of TCR beta CDR3 regions used RNA as the template. The study used the HTBI primer set for a first-round RT-PCR of the TCR CDR3. TCRdb fed the multiplex PCR reads into MiXCR, producing one record per CDR3 protein. The top ten clones hold approximately 5.7% of a sample with a few hundred thousand distinct CDR3 sequences, approximately 14% of them seen once. The sequence was collected from a woman in her twenties or thirties with Graves' hyperthyroidism that later progressed to Graves' ophthalmopathy. Sequencing was carried out using blood.

CDR3 nucleotides: TGTGCCAGCAGGACGGGTCGGGGAGGGCCCTACGAGCAGTACTTC. Protein: CASRTGRGGPYEQYF. The chain is built from TRBV28 and TRBJ2-7; TRBD2 matches 7 bases. The ends lost 6 bases at V and 2 bases at J; junction bases unmatched: 10. Germline V gene sequence: CDR1 MDHEN, CDR2 SYDVKM. The CDR3 has 15 residues.